The entry below gives a single T cell receptor beta chain sequence along with its context. The sample belongs to a study of response to subunit inactivated influenza vaccine. TCRdb fed the RT-PCR reads into MiXCR, producing one record per CDR3 protein. This sample has roughly 780,000 distinct CDR3 sequences, with 18% found just once. V lost 3 bases to trimming and J lost 0 bases, with 16 bases between them. The germline V gene has CDR1 SGHDT and CDR2 YYEEEE. This CDR3 is built from 16 residues. V gene TRBV5-6 combines with J gene TRBJ2-7; no firm D call. This TCR was sampled from a man aged 45-60 years who received an inactivated influenza vaccine. The sequencing here drew on PBMCs from blood, taken roughly 5 days after vaccination. In DNA form, the CDR3 reads TGTGCCAGCAGCTCCCGCTTTGGGGTCTTCTCCTACGAGCAGTACTTC. It translates to CASSSRFGVFSYEQYF.